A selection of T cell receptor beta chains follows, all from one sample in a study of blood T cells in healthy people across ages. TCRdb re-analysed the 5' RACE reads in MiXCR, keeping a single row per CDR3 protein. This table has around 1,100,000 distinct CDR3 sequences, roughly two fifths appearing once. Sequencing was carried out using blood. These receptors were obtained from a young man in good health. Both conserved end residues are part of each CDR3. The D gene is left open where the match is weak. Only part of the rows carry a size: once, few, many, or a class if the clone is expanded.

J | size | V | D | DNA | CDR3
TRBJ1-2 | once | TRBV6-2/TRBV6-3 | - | TGTGTCAGCAGTTACCAGGGAATCGTTGGCTACACCTTC | CVSSYQGIVGYTF
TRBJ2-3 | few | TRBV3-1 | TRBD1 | TGTGCCAGCAGCCAGACAGGGACAGTTCGCGCGTCCGATACGCAGTATTTT | CASSQTGTVRASDTQYF
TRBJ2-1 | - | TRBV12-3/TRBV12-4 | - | TGTGCCAGCAGCCCTTCGGGCCATTACAATGAGCAGTTCTTC | CASSPSGHYNEQFF
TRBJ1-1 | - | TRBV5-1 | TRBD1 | TGCGCCAGCAGCAGAGTGACAGGGGAGAACACTGAAGCTTTCTTT | CASSRVTGENTEAFF
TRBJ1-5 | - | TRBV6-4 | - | TGTGCCAGCAGTGACAAGGCGGACAACAATCAGCCCCAGCATTTT | CASSDKADNNQPQHF
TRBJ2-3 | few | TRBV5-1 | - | TGCGCCAGCAGCGCGTCAGGGACTCCTACAGATACGCAGTATTTT | CASSASGTPTDTQYF
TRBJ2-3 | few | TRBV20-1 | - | TGCAGTGCTAGGCCCCTAGGGGGAAGCACAGATACGCAGTATTTT | CSARPLGGSTDTQYF
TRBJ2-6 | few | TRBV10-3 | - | TGTGCCATCCAGGCCAGGGAAAAGATGGTCCTGACTTTC | CAIQAREKMVLTF
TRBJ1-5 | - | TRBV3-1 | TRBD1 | TGTGCCAGCAGCCCTAGGGGGCAGAGCAATCAGCCCCAGCATTTT | CASSPRGQSNQPQHF
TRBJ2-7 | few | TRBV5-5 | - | TGTGCCAGCAGCTTGGCGGATGGTGGCTACGAGCAGTACTTC | CASSLADGGYEQYF
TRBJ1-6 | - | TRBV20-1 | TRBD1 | TGCAGTGCTGCCCAGGGGGCATTGTCACCCCTCCACTTT | CSAAQGALSPLHF
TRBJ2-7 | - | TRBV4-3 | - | TGCGCCAGCAGCCAAGATATCCAGTACGAGCAGTACTTC | CASSQDIQYEQYF
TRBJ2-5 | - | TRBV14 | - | TGTGCCAGCAGCCCGGTGTCCACAGGAGAGACCCAGTACTTC | CASSPVSTGETQYF
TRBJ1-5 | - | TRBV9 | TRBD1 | TGTGCCAGCAGCAACGGACAGGGGATCAATCAGCCCCAGCATTTT | CASSNGQGINQPQHF
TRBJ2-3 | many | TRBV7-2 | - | TGTGCCAGCAGCTTATCCATAGATACGCAGTATTTT | CASSLSIDTQYF
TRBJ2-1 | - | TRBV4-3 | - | TGCGCCAGCAGCCTAGGACAGTCCCTCGGCAATGAGCAGTTCTTC | CASSLGQSLGNEQFF